One and the same sample provided the 23 T cell receptor beta chains below, sequenced in a study of blood T cell repertoires in COVID-19. Generated by immunoSEQ multiplex PCR, the TCRdb table keeps only in-frame clones and is missing some. The table includes roughly 150,000 clones, 87% detected once. The source material was peripheral blood. These receptors all stem from a human donor in a cohort sampled during active COVID-19.

The chain is built from TRBV6-5 and TRBJ2-7; 9 bases fit TRBD1. CDR3 length equals 13 residues. Germline V gene lookup returns CDR1 MNHEY and CDR2 SVGAGI. The V segment lost 6 bases and the J segment 5 bases; nucleotides outside the gene matches: 5. Written as DNA, the CDR3 is TGTGCCAGCAGGGGGACAGGGCGGAACGAGCAGTACTTC. Its translation: CASRGTGRNEQYF.

The V call is TRBV30, the J call TRBJ2-5; TRBD2 matches 9 bases. Looked up from germline, CDR1 is GTSNPN and CDR2 is SVGIG (reference sequence). The CDR3 consists of 15 residues. The ends lost 0 bases at V and 4 bases at J; junction bases unmatched: 6. The CDR3 loop is CAWSVSGGIRETQYF. CDR3 bases: TGTGCCTGGAGTGTAAGCGGGGGGATCCGAGAGACCCAGTACTTC.

This clone occurred a few times. The chain links TRBV28 to TRBJ1-1; D unresolved. Trimming removed 5 bases at V and 4 bases at J, with 8 bases between. This CDR3 is built from 12 residues. Germline V gene sequence: CDR1 MDHEN, CDR2 SYDVKM. CDR3 coding DNA: TGTGCCAGCAGTCCCCCGTTCACTGAAGCTTTCTTT. Its translation is CASSPPFTEAFF.

The genes are TRBV24-1 and TRBJ2-3; D perhaps matches TRBD2 (5 bases). The germline V gene encodes CDR1 KGHDR and CDR2 SFDVKD. Trimming removed 8 bases from V and 6 bases from J, with 17 bases in between. The CDR3 spans 14 residues. The CDR3 nucleotides are TGTGCCACCAAGAACAGAAACGGAGGTGATACGCAGTATTTT. The encoded protein is CATKNRNGGDTQYF.

The V and J genes are TRBV2 and TRBJ1-2; D gene uncertain. The CDR3 totals 14 residues. Trimming left V 6 bases short and J 2 bases short, with 13 bases between. Germline V gene data show CDR1 as SNHLY and CDR2 as FYNNEI. The CDR3 here is CASSGRDGNYGYTF. In nucleotides, the CDR3 is TGTGCCAGCAGCGGGAGGGATGGGAACTATGGCTACACCTTC.

This clone was observed a handful of times. The V and J genes are TRBV25-1 and TRBJ1-2; no clear D. Germline V gene lookup returns CDR1 MGHDK and CDR2 SYGVNS. Trimming shortened V by 1 base and J by 6 bases, and 6 bases separated the two germline ends. This CDR3 is 12 amino acids long. CDR3: CASSESPDGYTF. DNA of the CDR3: TGTGCCAGCAGTGAATCCCCAGATGGCTACACCTTC.

This chain joins TRBV18 and TRBJ2-2; possibly TRBD1 for D (6 bases). The CDR3 is 16 amino acids. Germline-derived CDR1 and CDR2 are KGHSH and LQKENI. V lost 0 bases and J 3 bases, leaving 11 bases between the germline ends. This CDR3 is CASSPPGQLYTGELFF. CDR3 DNA: TGTGCCAGCTCACCACCCGGACAGCTATACACCGGGGAGCTGTTTTTT.

In this sample, this clone turned up a few times. Here the CDR3 reads CASSPPGQFLSGNTIYF. The CDR3, as DNA: TGTGCCAGCAGTCCCCCGGGACAGTTCCTCTCTGGAAACACCATATATTTT. J is TRBJ1-3 and V is TRBV28, with TRBD1 matching 7 bases. With V trimmed by 5 bases and J by 0 bases, 10 bases remained unmatched. The CDR3 spans 17 residues. The germline V gene encodes CDR1 MDHEN and CDR2 SYDVKM.

J is TRBJ1-1 and V is TRBV27; no clear D. The CDR3 spans 13 residues. V shed 6 bases and J shed 1 base, with 9 bases lying between them. Germline V gene sequence: CDR1 MNHEY, CDR2 SMNVEV (reference sequence). The CDR3 protein is CASRIGWNTEAFF. CDR3 coding DNA: TGTGCCAGCAGGATCGGGTGGAACACTGAAGCTTTCTTT.

Only a few counts were recorded for this clone. CDR3 DNA sequence: TGTGCCAGCACCGGGACAGGGCTCGAGCAGTACTTC. Protein: CASTGTGLEQYF. The genes are TRBV5-4 and TRBJ2-7; 9 nucleotides match TRBD1. V trimming: 6 bases; J trimming: 6 bases; junction bases outside the gene matches: 4. The CDR3 is 12 residues long. Germline CDR1 and CDR2: SGHNT and YYREEE (reference sequence).

The gene calls are TRBV5-6 and TRBJ1-4; D ambiguous. CDR1 and CDR2 (germline): SGHDT, YYEEEE. With 1 base removed from V and 5 bases from J, the gap between germline ends came to 12 bases. The CDR3 has 15 residues. The CDR3 sequence: CASSLIRAKNEKLFF. The CDR3 nucleotides read TGTGCCAGCAGCTTGATACGCGCCAAAAATGAAAAACTGTTTTTT.

The V call is TRBV28, the J call TRBJ2-7; TRBD1 might be the D (6 bases). The CDR3 contains 15 residues. Trimming removed 2 bases from V and 5 bases from J, with 16 bases in between. Germline V lookup: CDR1 MDHEN, CDR2 SYDVKM. CDR3 coding DNA: TGTGCCAGCAGTTTAAGAGGGCAGGGGTACAACGAGCAGTACTTC. Amino acid sequence: CASSLRGQGYNEQYF.

The genes are TRBV6-6 and TRBJ1-1, with 7 positions matching TRBD1. This CDR3 is built from 13 residues. After removal of 6 bases from V and 1 base from J, the junction contained 2 bases not matched to a gene. Germline CDR1 reads MNHNY; CDR2 reads SVGAGI (reference sequence). The CDR3 DNA reads as TGTGCCAGCAGCCGGACAGGGAACACTGAAGCTTTCTTT. This encodes CASSRTGNTEAFF.

The chain uses TRBV11-3 and TRBJ2-3, with a weak D call TRBD2 (6 bases). The V gene lost 3 bases and the J gene lost 3 bases, with 7 bases spanning the gap. Germline CDR1 SGHNT, CDR2 YENEEA. This CDR3 spans 13 amino acids. The CDR3 DNA reads TGTGCCAGCAGCTTCCGGGAGACAGATACGCAGTATTTT. It encodes CASSFRETDTQYF.

The chain carries TRBV19 and TRBJ2-2; 7 bases line up with TRBD1. The CDR3 totals 14 residues. Germline V gene data show CDR1 as LNHDA and CDR2 as SQIVND (reference sequence). V was clipped by 3 bases and J by 7 bases; unmatched bases: 5. The CDR3 is CASSIGQGVGELFF. The CDR3 bases are TGTGCCAGTAGTATTGGCCAGGGGGTCGGGGAGCTGTTTTTT.

V and J are TRBV6-5 and TRBJ1-1, with 8 nucleotides matching TRBD1. Germline V lookup: CDR1 MNHEY, CDR2 SVGAGI. V was pared by 6 bases and J by 1 base, with 7 bases of the junction left unmatched. This CDR3 comprises 15 residues. The CDR3 sequence: CASRPHRGENTEAFF. Here the CDR3 DNA reads TGTGCCAGCAGACCTCACAGGGGGGAGAACACTGAAGCTTTCTTT.

V is TRBV6-6 and J is TRBJ2-1; D is possibly TRBD2 (5 bases). CDR3 size: 16 residues. Trimming left V 3 bases short and J 7 bases short, with 19 bases between. CDR1 and CDR2 (germline): MNHNY, SVGAGI (reference sequence). CDR3 in DNA: TGTGCCAGCAGTTATATAGGAGACATGGGAGCAAATGAGCAGTTCTTC. This encodes CASSYIGDMGANEQFF.

This clone was detected only once. CDR3 nucleotides: TGTGCCAGTAGTGCTCTGGCGGGGGCTGGAAGTCAGCCCCAGCATTTT. It translates to CASSALAGAGSQPQHF. The rearrangement joins TRBV19 to TRBJ1-5, with a possible D match to TRBD1 (6 bases). Germline V gene data show CDR1 as LNHDA and CDR2 as SQIVND (reference sequence). Trimming pared 5 bases from V and 6 bases from J, leaving 20 bases between. This CDR3 has 16 amino acids.

V usage is TRBV4-2 and J usage is TRBJ2-6; D gene uncertain. This CDR3 contains 16 residues. Germline V gene lookup returns CDR1 LGHNA and CDR2 YNFKEQ. The V and J ends lost 4 bases and 0 bases respectively, with 10 bases between them. CDR3 bases: TGTGCCAGCAGCCCCAGGCCTGCCTCTGGGGCCAACGTCCTGACTTTC. As protein: CASSPRPASGANVLTF.

The V and J genes are TRBV28 and TRBJ1-5; D gene ambiguous. Per the germline V gene, CDR1 is MDHEN and CDR2 is SYDVKM. The CDR3 runs 14 residues. The V end lost 2 bases, the J end lost 2 bases, and 7 bases lay between the germline ends. The CDR3 reads CASSLLGGNQPQHF. The DNA for the CDR3 is TGTGCCAGCAGTTTACTCGGTGGCAATCAGCCCCAGCATTTT.

CDR3 loop: CASSLVELAGLETQYF. CDR3 DNA: TGTGCCAGCAGCTTAGTTGAACTAGCGGGGTTGGAGACCCAGTACTTC. The gene calls are TRBV7-2 and TRBJ2-5, with 10 positions matching TRBD2. CDR1 SGHTA and CDR2 FQGNSA come from the germline V gene. J was trimmed by 5 bases and V by 1 base; bases with no gene match: 7. The CDR3 is made up of 16 amino acids.

V gene TRBV11-3 combines with J gene TRBJ2-1; 9 bases line up with TRBD1. CDR1 and CDR2 from the germline V gene are SGHNT and YENEEA. Trimming at V came to 5 bases and at J to 3 bases, leaving 14 bases not matched to a gene. The CDR3 length is 18 residues. The CDR3 region has the DNA TGTGCCAGCAGCCAGAGACAGGGGGGAGGCTCGGGCTACAATGAGCAGTTCTTC. Residues: CASSQRQGGGSGYNEQFF.

The rearrangement links TRBV2 to TRBJ1-2; D may be TRBD1 (6 bases). The CDR3 runs to 13 residues. In germline, CDR1 is SNHLY, CDR2 FYNNEI. Trimming removed 4 bases at V and 4 bases at J, with 10 bases between. The CDR3 sequence is CASSGRTAYGYTF. CDR3 DNA: TGTGCCAGCAGTGGACGGACAGCCTATGGCTACACCTTC.